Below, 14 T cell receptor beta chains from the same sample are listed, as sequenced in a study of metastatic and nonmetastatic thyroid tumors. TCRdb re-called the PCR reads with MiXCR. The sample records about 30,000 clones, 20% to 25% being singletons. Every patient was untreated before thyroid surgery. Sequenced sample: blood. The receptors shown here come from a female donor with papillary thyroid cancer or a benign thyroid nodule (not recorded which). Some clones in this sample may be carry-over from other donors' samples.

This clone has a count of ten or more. The DNA for the CDR3 is TGTGCCTGGAGTGTAGAGGCCTTTGGCAGATTGAACACTGAAGCTTTCTTT. Protein: CAWSVEAFGRLNTEAFF. The V and J genes are TRBV30 and TRBJ1-1; no firm D call. The CDR3 spans 17 residues. V lost 0 bases and J 0 bases, leaving 17 bases between the germline ends. Germline CDR1 and CDR2: GTSNPN and SVGIG (reference sequence). Supplemented by reference TRBV30 and TRBJ1-1, the full variable domain reads SQTIHQWPATLVQPVGSPLSLECTVEGTSNPNLYWYRQAAGRGLQLLFYSVGIGQISSEVPQNLSASRPQDRQFILSSKKLLLSDSGFYLCAWSVEAFGRLNTEAFFGQGTRLTVV.

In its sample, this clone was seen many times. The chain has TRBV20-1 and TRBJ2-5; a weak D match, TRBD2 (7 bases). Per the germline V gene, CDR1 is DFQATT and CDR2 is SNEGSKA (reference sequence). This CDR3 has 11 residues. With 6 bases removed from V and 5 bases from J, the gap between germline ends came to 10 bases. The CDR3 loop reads CSAKGGETQYF. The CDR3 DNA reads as TGCAGTGCGAAGGGGGGGGAGACCCAGTACTTC.

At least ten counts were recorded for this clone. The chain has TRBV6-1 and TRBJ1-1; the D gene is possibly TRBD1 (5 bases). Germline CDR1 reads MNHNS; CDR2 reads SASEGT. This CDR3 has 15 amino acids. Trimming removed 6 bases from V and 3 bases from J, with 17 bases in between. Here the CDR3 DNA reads TGTGCCAGCAGCGGGGGTTTCGGTACCTACACTGAAGCTTTCTTT. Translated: CASSGGFGTYTEAFF.

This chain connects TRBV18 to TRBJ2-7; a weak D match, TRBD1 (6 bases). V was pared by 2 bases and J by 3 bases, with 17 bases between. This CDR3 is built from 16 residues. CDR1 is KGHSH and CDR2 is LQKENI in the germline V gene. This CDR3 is CASSPNGDRSYYEQYF. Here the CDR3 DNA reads TGTGCCAGCTCACCAAATGGCGACAGGAGCTACTACGAGCAGTACTTC.

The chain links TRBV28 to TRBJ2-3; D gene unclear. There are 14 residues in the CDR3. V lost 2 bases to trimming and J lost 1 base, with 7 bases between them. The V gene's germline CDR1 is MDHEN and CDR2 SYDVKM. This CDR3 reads CASSLIAGTDTQYF. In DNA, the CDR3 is TGTGCCAGCAGTTTAATCGCCGGCACAGATACGCAGTATTTT.

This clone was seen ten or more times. The CDR3 nucleotides read TGTGCCAGCAGCTTGGTGGGACAGAACACAGATACGCAGTATTTT. This encodes CASSLVGQNTDTQYF. This chain links TRBV5-5 with TRBJ2-3; the match to TRBD1 covers 7 bases. Germline CDR1 SGHKS, CDR2 YYEKEE (reference sequence). This CDR3 is built from 15 residues. After removal of 0 bases from V and 2 bases from J, the junction contained 3 bases not matched to a gene.

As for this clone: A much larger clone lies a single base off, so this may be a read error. CDR3: CASSHGGPKAYSPLHF. Here the CDR3 DNA reads TGTGCCAGCAGCCATGGGGGCCCAAAAGCCTATTCACCCCTCCACTTT. The chain links TRBV5-6 to TRBJ1-6; weak D call: TRBD1 (6 bases). V was pared by 4 bases and J by 8 bases, with 19 bases between. The CDR3 extends over 16 amino acids. Germline V lookup: CDR1 SGHDT, CDR2 YYEEEE.

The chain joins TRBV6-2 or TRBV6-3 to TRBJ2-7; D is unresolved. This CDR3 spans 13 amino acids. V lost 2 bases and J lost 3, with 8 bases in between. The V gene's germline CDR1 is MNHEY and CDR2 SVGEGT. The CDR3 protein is CASSYGQSYEQYF. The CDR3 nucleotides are TGTGCCAGCAGTTACGGGCAGAGCTACGAGCAGTACTTC.

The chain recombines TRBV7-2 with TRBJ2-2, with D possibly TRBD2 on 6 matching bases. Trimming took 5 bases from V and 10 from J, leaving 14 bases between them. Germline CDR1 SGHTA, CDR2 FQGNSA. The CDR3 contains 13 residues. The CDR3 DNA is TGTGCCAGCAGCAGGGACTTCTCCCCGGAGCTGTTTTTT. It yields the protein CASSRDFSPELFF.

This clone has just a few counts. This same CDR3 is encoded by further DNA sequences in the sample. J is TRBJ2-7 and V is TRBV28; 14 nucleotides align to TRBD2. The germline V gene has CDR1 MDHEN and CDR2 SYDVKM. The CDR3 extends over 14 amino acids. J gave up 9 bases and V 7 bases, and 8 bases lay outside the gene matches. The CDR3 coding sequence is TGTGCCAGCACCCCGGGACTAGCGGGAGAAGGGCAGTACTTC. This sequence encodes CASTPGLAGEGQYF.

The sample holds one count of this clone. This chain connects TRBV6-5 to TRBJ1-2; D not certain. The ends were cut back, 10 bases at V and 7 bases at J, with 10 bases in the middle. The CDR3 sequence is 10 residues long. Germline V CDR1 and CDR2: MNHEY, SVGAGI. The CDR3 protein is CAIQLAGYTF. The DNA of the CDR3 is TGTGCCATCCAGTTGGCTGGCTACACCTTC.

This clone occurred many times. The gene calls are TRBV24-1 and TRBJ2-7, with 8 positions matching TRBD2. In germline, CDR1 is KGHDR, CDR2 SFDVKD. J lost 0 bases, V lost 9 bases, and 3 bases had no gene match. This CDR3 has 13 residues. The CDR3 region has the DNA TGTGCCACCCAGCGGGAGAGCTCCTACGAGCAGTACTTC. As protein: CATQRESSYEQYF.

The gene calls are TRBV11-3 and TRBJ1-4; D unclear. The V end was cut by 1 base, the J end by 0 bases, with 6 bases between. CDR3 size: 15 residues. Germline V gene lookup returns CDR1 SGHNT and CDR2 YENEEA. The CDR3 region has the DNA TGTGCCAGCAGCTTAGTGGGGACAACTAATGAAAAACTGTTTTTT. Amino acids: CASSLVGTTNEKLFF.

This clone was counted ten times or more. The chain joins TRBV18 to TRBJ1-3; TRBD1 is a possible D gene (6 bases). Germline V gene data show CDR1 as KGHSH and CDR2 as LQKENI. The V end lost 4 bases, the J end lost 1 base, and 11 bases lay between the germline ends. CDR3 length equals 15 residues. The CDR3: CASSHRDGSGNTIYF. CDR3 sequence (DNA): TGTGCCAGCTCACACAGGGACGGTTCTGGAAACACCATATATTTT.